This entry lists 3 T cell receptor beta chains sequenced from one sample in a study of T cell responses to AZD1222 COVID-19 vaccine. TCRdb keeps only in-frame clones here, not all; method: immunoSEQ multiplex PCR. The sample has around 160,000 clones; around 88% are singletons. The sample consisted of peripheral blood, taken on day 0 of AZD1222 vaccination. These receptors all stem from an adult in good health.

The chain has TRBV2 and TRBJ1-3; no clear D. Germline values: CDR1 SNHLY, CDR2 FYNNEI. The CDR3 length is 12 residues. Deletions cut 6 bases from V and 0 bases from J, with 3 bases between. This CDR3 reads CASRISGNTIYF. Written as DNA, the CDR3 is TGTGCCAGCAGAATCTCTGGAAACACCATATATTTT.

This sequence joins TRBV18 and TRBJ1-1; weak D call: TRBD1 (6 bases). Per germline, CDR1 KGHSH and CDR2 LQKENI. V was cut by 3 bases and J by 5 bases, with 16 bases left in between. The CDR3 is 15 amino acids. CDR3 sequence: CASSPPGVLATEAFF. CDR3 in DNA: TGTGCCAGCTCACCGCCAGGGGTGCTAGCTACTGAAGCTTTCTTT.

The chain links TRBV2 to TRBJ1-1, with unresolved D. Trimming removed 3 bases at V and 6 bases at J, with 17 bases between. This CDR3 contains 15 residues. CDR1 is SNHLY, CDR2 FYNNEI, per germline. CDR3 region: CASSEAQPSWAEAFF. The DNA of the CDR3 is TGTGCCAGCAGTGAGGCGCAGCCCAGTTGGGCTGAAGCTTTCTTT.